The clone carrying this T cell receptor (beta chain) has more than one count but fewer than ten. The target antigen is unknown. This sample is part of a study of T cell responses to AZD1222 COVID-19 vaccine. Findings and limits, study-wide: Sampling that yielded the repertoires occurred only after the peak T cell response. An increase in Spike-specific TCR breadth and depth was observed after two AZD1222 doses. As reported, nearly half of all spike-specific TCRs target variant regions that are unmutated. CD4 TCRs associated with vaccination spanned spike, dominating at 160-218 and 743-854.

This CDR3 has 13 residues. V was shortened by 4 bases and J by 4 bases, with 8 bases between the two germline ends. Germline V CDR1 and CDR2: SGHTA, FQGTGA. TCRdb keeps only in-frame clones here, not all; method: immunoSEQ multiplex PCR. The data contain 150,000 to 200,000 clones, roughly nine tenths of them singletons. V is TRBV7-3 and J is TRBJ2-1; D is undetermined. This sample comprised peripheral blood, obtained 28 days after the second AZD1222 dose. This clonotype was sampled from an adult who received the AZD1222 COVID-19 vaccine. The CDR3 here is CASSSNTYNEQFF. The CDR3, as DNA: TGTGCCAGCAGCTCCAACACGTACAATGAGCAGTTCTTC.